The 4 T cell receptor beta chains listed next were all sequenced from one sample in a study of regulatory T cells in long-lasting Graves disease. This sample's time point: persistent/refractory GD, antithyroid drugs over 5 years with positive TRAb. The TCR library was made from RNA extracted from PBMCs. The TCR beta library used iRepertoire HTBI primers with Arm-PCR amplification of CDR3. Using its own MiXCR run on the multiplex PCR reads, TCRdb lists one record per CDR3 protein. Among about 470,000 distinct CDR3 sequences listed, about a fifth were seen once. Specimen: peripheral blood mononuclear cells (PBMCs), collected when the disease was refractory, from a patient treated with antithyroid drugs. The receptors originated from a female donor with Graves disease.

The genes are TRBV27 and TRBJ2-2; D is ambiguous. The CDR3 is 14 residues long. The V gene lost 6 bases and the J gene lost 2 bases, with 10 bases spanning the gap. CDR1 and CDR2 (germline): MNHEY, SMNVEV (reference sequence). Written as DNA, the CDR3 is TGTGCCAGCAGACGGTTCCCTAACACCGGGGAGCTGTTTTTT. This encodes CASRRFPNTGELFF.

This chain links TRBV5-1 with TRBJ2-3; D unresolved. Looked up from germline, CDR1 is SGHRS and CDR2 is YFSETQ. V lost 4 bases to trimming and J lost 0 bases, with 12 bases between them. The CDR3 is 15 residues long. CDR3 bases: TGCGCCAGCAGCCAAGACAATCTTAGCACAGATACGCAGTATTTT. Translated: CASSQDNLSTDTQYF.

This clonotype appeared many times. This rearrangement joins TRBV28 to TRBJ2-7; D tentatively fits TRBD1 or TRBD2 (6 bases each). The germline gives CDR1 MDHEN, CDR2 SYDVKM. The CDR3 consists of 14 residues. Trimming took off 6 bases at V and 1 base at J, with 13 bases between the two ends. CDR3 protein: CASSLGGVSYEQYF. CDR3 in DNA: TGTGCCAGCAGCTTGGGGGGCGTTTCCTACGAGCAGTACTTC.

This clonotype was observed a few times. The chain links TRBV6-1 to TRBJ2-7; the D is unclear. This CDR3 contains 13 residues. Germline V gene data show CDR1 as MNHNS and CDR2 as SASEGT. The germline V and J ends were trimmed by 8 bases and 6 bases, with 17 bases remaining between them. Here the CDR3 DNA reads TGTGCCAGCCGCCTTATGCCTAGTCGCGAGCAGTACTTC. Its protein is CASRLMPSREQYF.